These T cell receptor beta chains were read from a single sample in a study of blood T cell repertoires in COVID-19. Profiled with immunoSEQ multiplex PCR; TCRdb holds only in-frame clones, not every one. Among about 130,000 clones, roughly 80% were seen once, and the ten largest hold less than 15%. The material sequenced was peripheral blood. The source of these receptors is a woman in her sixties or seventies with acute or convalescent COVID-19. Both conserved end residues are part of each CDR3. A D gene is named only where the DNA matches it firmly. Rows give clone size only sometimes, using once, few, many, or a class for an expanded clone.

CDR3 DNA: TGTGCCAGCAGTGACTTGGGGGGGACAGAGACCCAGTACTTC; CDR3 protein: CASSDLGGTETQYF; D gene: TRBD2; J gene: TRBJ2-5; clone size: -; V gene: TRBV6-2/TRBV6-3
CDR3 DNA: TGCGCCAGCAGCCTAGCGGAGGGGGGCCATCGCTCATCTGGCTACACCTTC; CDR3 protein: CASSLAEGGHRSSGYTF; D gene: -; J gene: TRBJ1-2; clone size: -; V gene: TRBV5-1
CDR3 DNA: TGTGCCAGCAGCGCCGGGACAGGGGGGTTTAACTATGGCTACACCTTC; CDR3 protein: CASSAGTGGFNYGYTF; D gene: TRBD1; J gene: TRBJ1-2; clone size: once; V gene: TRBV7-3
CDR3 DNA: TGCGCCAGCAGCCAAGGCGTCAGGGGGATGGAGACCCAGTACTTC; CDR3 protein: CASSQGVRGMETQYF; D gene: TRBD1; J gene: TRBJ2-5; clone size: -; V gene: TRBV4-1
CDR3 DNA: TGTGCCAGCAGCAGGGGTGGGGATGAAAAACTGTTTTTT; CDR3 protein: CASSRGGDEKLFF; D gene: -; J gene: TRBJ1-4; clone size: -; V gene: TRBV2
CDR3 DNA: TGTGCCAGCAGCCCTATCCTTGGAAACACCATATATTTT; CDR3 protein: CASSPILGNTIYF; D gene: -; J gene: TRBJ1-3; clone size: -; V gene: TRBV3-1/TRBV3-2
CDR3 DNA: TGTGCCAGCAGCCTCGCCGTGGAGGAGACCCAGTACTTC; CDR3 protein: CASSLAVEETQYF; D gene: -; J gene: TRBJ2-5; clone size: -; V gene: TRBV3-1/TRBV3-2
CDR3 DNA: TGTGCCAGTAGTTTGGTATCGACAGCGACCGGGGAGCTGTTTTTT; CDR3 protein: CASSLVSTATGELFF; D gene: -; J gene: TRBJ2-2; clone size: -; V gene: TRBV19
CDR3 DNA: TGTGCCACTGGCGGAGAGACGGCGAACTATGGCTACACCTTC; CDR3 protein: CATGGETANYGYTF; D gene: -; J gene: TRBJ1-2; clone size: -; V gene: TRBV10-3
CDR3 DNA: TGTGCCAGCAGTACGACCGGACTTAGTGAAGCTTTCTTT; CDR3 protein: CASSTTGLSEAFF; D gene: -; J gene: TRBJ1-1; clone size: -; V gene: TRBV6-5
CDR3 DNA: TGTGCCACCAGTGAACGGGGGGGGCCCACAGATACGCAGTATTTT; CDR3 protein: CATSERGGPTDTQYF; D gene: TRBD2; J gene: TRBJ2-3; clone size: once; V gene: TRBV24-1
CDR3 DNA: TGCGCCAGCAGCCTACGGGGTGGTCTTACTGAAGCTTTCTTT; CDR3 protein: CASSLRGGLTEAFF; D gene: -; J gene: TRBJ1-1; clone size: -; V gene: TRBV4-1
CDR3 DNA: TGTGCCAGCACCTCCGGGACACCTTTGGATGAGCAGTTCTTC; CDR3 protein: CASTSGTPLDEQFF; D gene: -; J gene: TRBJ2-1; clone size: -; V gene: TRBV2
CDR3 DNA: TGTGCCAGCAGCCCCTCCCGGGTCACAGATACGCAGTATTTT; CDR3 protein: CASSPSRVTDTQYF; D gene: -; J gene: TRBJ2-3; clone size: -; V gene: TRBV7-8
CDR3 DNA: TGTGCCAGCAGCCAAGGGACAGGGGACACTGAAGCTTTCTTT; CDR3 protein: CASSQGTGDTEAFF; D gene: TRBD1; J gene: TRBJ1-1; clone size: once; V gene: TRBV3-1/TRBV3-2
CDR3 DNA: TGTGCCAGCTCACAGACCCAGGCTAATGAAAAACTGTTTTTT; CDR3 protein: CASSQTQANEKLFF; D gene: -; J gene: TRBJ1-4; clone size: -; V gene: TRBV18
CDR3 DNA: TGTGCCAGCAGCCCACCCGGGACACGGAACTATGGCTACACCTTC; CDR3 protein: CASSPPGTRNYGYTF; D gene: -; J gene: TRBJ1-2; clone size: -; V gene: TRBV5-6
CDR3 DNA: TGTGCCAGCAGCTTGGACCCCGGTGCAGATACGCAGTATTTT; CDR3 protein: CASSLDPGADTQYF; D gene: -; J gene: TRBJ2-3; clone size: -; V gene: TRBV5-4
CDR3 DNA: TGTGCCAGCAGCTTAGTCCCGCAGGGGAACACCGGGGAGCTGTTTTTT; CDR3 protein: CASSLVPQGNTGELFF; D gene: -; J gene: TRBJ2-2; clone size: -; V gene: TRBV7-6
CDR3 DNA: TGTGCCAGCAGCTTCCTCTATGGCTACACCTTC; CDR3 protein: CASSFLYGYTF; D gene: -; J gene: TRBJ1-2; clone size: once; V gene: TRBV12-3/TRBV12-4
CDR3 DNA: TGTGCCAGCAGTTCCCTAGGGGGCAGCCTGAGGGAAAAACTGTTTTTT; CDR3 protein: CASSSLGGSLREKLFF; D gene: TRBD1; J gene: TRBJ1-4; clone size: -; V gene: TRBV11-2
CDR3 DNA: TGTGCCATCAGTGAAAAACAGGGGGCCTATGGCTACACCTTC; CDR3 protein: CAISEKQGAYGYTF; D gene: TRBD1; J gene: TRBJ1-2; clone size: once; V gene: TRBV10-3
CDR3 DNA: TGTGCCAGCAGCTTTTCTCAGTATAGCAATCAGCCCCAGCATTTT; CDR3 protein: CASSFSQYSNQPQHF; D gene: -; J gene: TRBJ1-5; clone size: -; V gene: TRBV7-3
CDR3 DNA: TGTGCCAGTAGAAGACCCTCCGGGACAGGGGAAGACTATGGCTACACCTTC; CDR3 protein: CASRRPSGTGEDYGYTF; D gene: TRBD1; J gene: TRBJ1-2; clone size: -; V gene: TRBV19
CDR3 DNA: TGTGCCAGCAGTTTGTTCCTGGAGACCCAGTACTTC; CDR3 protein: CASSLFLETQYF; D gene: -; J gene: TRBJ2-5; clone size: -; V gene: TRBV12-3/TRBV12-4
CDR3 DNA: TGTGCCAGCAGACCCGGGACAGAGAAGAATCAGCCCCAGCATTTT; CDR3 protein: CASRPGTEKNQPQHF; D gene: TRBD1; J gene: TRBJ1-5; clone size: -; V gene: TRBV2
CDR3 DNA: TGTGCCAGCAGCTATGGACAGGGGAAGAACAATGAGCAGTTCTTC; CDR3 protein: CASSYGQGKNNEQFF; D gene: TRBD1; J gene: TRBJ2-1; clone size: -; V gene: TRBV6-6
CDR3 DNA: TGTGCCACCAGTGATTCCCGTAACTATGGCTACACCTTC; CDR3 protein: CATSDSRNYGYTF; D gene: -; J gene: TRBJ1-2; clone size: -; V gene: TRBV24-1
CDR3 DNA: TGTGCCAGCAGCCAAGATCTAAGTTGGGTAGGGAGAGGCTACACCTTC; CDR3 protein: CASSQDLSWVGRGYTF; D gene: -; J gene: TRBJ1-2; clone size: -; V gene: TRBV3-1/TRBV3-2
CDR3 DNA: TGCGCCAGCAGCTTAGGGGATCTCCAGCCGTGGAACTCCGAAGCTTTCTTT; CDR3 protein: CASSLGDLQPWNSEAFF; D gene: -; J gene: TRBJ1-1; clone size: -; V gene: TRBV5-1
CDR3 DNA: TGTGCCAGCAGGACTTCGTTGGATGGCTACACCTTC; CDR3 protein: CASRTSLDGYTF; D gene: -; J gene: TRBJ1-2; clone size: -; V gene: TRBV2
CDR3 DNA: TGTGCCAGCAGCCCGGAGCCGGACAGACCGAACACCGGGGAGCTGTTTTTT; CDR3 protein: CASSPEPDRPNTGELFF; D gene: -; J gene: TRBJ2-2; clone size: -; V gene: TRBV5-8
CDR3 DNA: TGTGCCAGCAGCCGGGACAGCGGATATGGCTACACCTTC; CDR3 protein: CASSRDSGYGYTF; D gene: TRBD1; J gene: TRBJ1-2; clone size: -; V gene: TRBV7-9
CDR3 DNA: TGTGCCAGCAGTTCACAGGACTCCTACAATGAGCAGTTCTTC; CDR3 protein: CASSSQDSYNEQFF; D gene: -; J gene: TRBJ2-1; clone size: -; V gene: TRBV11-3
CDR3 DNA: TGCGCCAGCAGCTACCCGGGACAACCCACAGATACGCAGTATTTT; CDR3 protein: CASSYPGQPTDTQYF; D gene: -; J gene: TRBJ2-3; clone size: -; V gene: TRBV5-1
CDR3 DNA: TGTGCCAGCAGTTACGGGGAGACAACGGGGAATGGCTACACCTTC; CDR3 protein: CASSYGETTGNGYTF; D gene: -; J gene: TRBJ1-2; clone size: once; V gene: TRBV6-5
CDR3 DNA: TGCGCCAGCAGCGGGACAGGGTACACGAACACTGAAGCTTTCTTT; CDR3 protein: CASSGTGYTNTEAFF; D gene: TRBD1; J gene: TRBJ1-1; clone size: -; V gene: TRBV5-1
CDR3 DNA: TGTGCCAGCTCACCCGCGGGACAGATTAACACTGAAGCTTTCTTT; CDR3 protein: CASSPAGQINTEAFF; D gene: TRBD1; J gene: TRBJ1-1; clone size: -; V gene: TRBV18
CDR3 DNA: TGTGCCAGCAGCCAAGACCATCTGCGAACGTTT; CDR3 protein: CASSQDHLRTF; D gene: -; J gene: TRBJ1-1; clone size: -; V gene: TRBV3-1/TRBV3-2
CDR3 DNA: TGTGCCACCAGCCAGACAGGGGACTATGGCTACACCTTC; CDR3 protein: CATSQTGDYGYTF; D gene: TRBD1; J gene: TRBJ1-2; clone size: few; V gene: TRBV24-1
CDR3 DNA: TGTGCCAGCAGCTTAGGGCAGGAAAACTATGGCTACACCTTC; CDR3 protein: CASSLGQENYGYTF; D gene: -; J gene: TRBJ1-2; clone size: -; V gene: TRBV7-9
CDR3 DNA: TGTGCCAGTAGTTTACCGCCGACTAGCGGGGGGCACAATGAGCAGTTCTTC; CDR3 protein: CASSLPPTSGGHNEQFF; D gene: TRBD2; J gene: TRBJ2-1; clone size: -; V gene: TRBV19
CDR3 DNA: TGTGCCAGCAGCTCCAACGGGGGGGGAAGGAACTATGGCTACACCTTC; CDR3 protein: CASSSNGGGRNYGYTF; D gene: -; J gene: TRBJ1-2; clone size: once; V gene: TRBV11-2
CDR3 DNA: TGTGCCAGCAGCTCTGGTTCTACGGTAGCCAAAAACATTCAGTACTTC; CDR3 protein: CASSSGSTVAKNIQYF; D gene: -; J gene: TRBJ2-4; clone size: -; V gene: TRBV5-6
CDR3 DNA: TGTGCCAGCAGCTTAGATGGGGGACAGGGGAATGAGCAGTTCTTC; CDR3 protein: CASSLDGGQGNEQFF; D gene: TRBD1; J gene: TRBJ2-1; clone size: -; V gene: TRBV11-3